Below, 9 T cell receptor beta chains from the same sample are listed, as sequenced in a study of memory CD4+ T cells and cytomegalovirus serostatus. Libraries were prepared by immunoSEQ multiplex PCR; TCRdb keeps only in-frame clonotypes and omits some of them. The table has about 50,000 clones, around 80% seen once. Single viable CD3+CD4+CD8-CD45RO+ cells were sorted as the memory CD4+ T cells. Sequencing used memory CD4+ T cells from blood. These receptors were taken from an adult in good health and CMV-seronegative.

The V and J genes are TRBV6-1 and TRBJ2-2; D possibly corresponds to TRBD2 (6 bases). The CDR3 has 15 amino acids. V was clipped by 7 bases and J by 1 base, with 13 bases between them. CDR1 is MNHNS and CDR2 is SASEGT in the germline V gene. Here the CDR3 DNA reads TGTGCCAGCATACCCGGGACTCAGAACACCGGGGAGCTGTTTTTT. It is translated as CASIPGTQNTGELFF.

The genes are TRBV5-5 and TRBJ2-3; 9 bases align to TRBD2. In germline, CDR1 is SGHKS, CDR2 YYEKEE (reference sequence). Losses at the gene ends were 4 bases for V and 3 bases for J; bases not matched to a gene: 9. This CDR3 region has 16 residues. The CDR3 region has the DNA TGTGCCAGCAGCCTACAGGGCGGGGGGGCAACAGATACGCAGTATTTT. Its translation is CASSLQGGGATDTQYF.

The rearrangement joins TRBV30 to TRBJ2-3; no clear D. V was shortened by 5 bases and J by 3 bases, with 9 bases between the two germline ends. Germline V gene data show CDR1 as GTSNPN and CDR2 as SVGIG (reference sequence). The CDR3 sequence is 12 residues long. The CDR3 sequence is CAWGSDTDTQYF. CDR3 nucleotide sequence: TGTGCCTGGGGTTCCGATACAGATACGCAGTATTTT.

This chain connects TRBV9 to TRBJ2-2; 8 bases match TRBD2. CDR3 length: 16 amino acids. Germline CDR1 is SGDLS and CDR2 is YYNGEE. With 0 bases clipped from V and 3 bases from J, the junction kept 4 bases outside the gene matches. The CDR3 sequence is CASSVVSGRDTGELFF. CDR3 in DNA: TGTGCCAGCAGCGTAGTATCCGGGAGGGACACCGGGGAGCTGTTTTTT. Complete variable domain (other parts from reference TRBV9 and TRBJ2-2): DSGVTQTPKHLITATGQRVTLRCSPRSGDLSVYWYQQSLDQGLQFLIQYYNGEERAKGNILERFSAQQFPDLHSELNLSSLELGDSALYFCASSVVSGRDTGELFFGEGSRLTVL.

This clone was counted a single time. In DNA, the CDR3 is TGTGCCAGCAGCTCACATGGGGTAGGGCTCTACGAGCAGTACTTC. Translation: CASSSHGVGLYEQYF. The gene calls are TRBV7-9 and TRBJ2-7; D is unclear. Trimming stripped 4 bases from V and 3 bases from J, with 16 bases between. This CDR3 has 15 residues. Germline V gene sequence: CDR1 SEHNR, CDR2 FQNEAQ (reference sequence). Supplemented by reference TRBV7-9 and TRBJ2-7, the full variable domain reads DTGVSQNPRHKITKRGQNVTFRCDPISEHNRLYWYRQTLGQGPEFLTYFQNEAQLEKSRLLSDRFSAERPKGSFSTLEIQRTEQGDSAMYLCASSSHGVGLYEQYFGPGTRLTVT.

The chain recombines TRBV2 with TRBJ1-1; a possible D gene is TRBD1 (6 bases). The CDR3 length is 13 residues. Trimming took 7 bases from V and 6 from J, leaving 15 bases between them. Germline CDR1 reads SNHLY; CDR2 reads FYNNEI. The CDR3 reads CASMGEGDAEAFF. Here the CDR3 DNA reads TGTGCCAGCATGGGGGAGGGGGATGCTGAAGCTTTCTTT.

The rearrangement joins TRBV20-1 to TRBJ2-5; TRBD2 aligns across 8 bases. The CDR3 is 11 residues long. Looked up from germline, CDR1 is DFQATT and CDR2 is SNEGSKA (reference sequence). The CDR3 loop reads CSGTSMETQYF. The CDR3 DNA sequence: TGCAGCGGGACTAGTATGGAGACCCAGTACTTC.

The chain is built from TRBV5-4 and TRBJ2-3; tentative D call: TRBD2 (6 bases). Deletions cut 0 bases from V and 2 bases from J, with 16 bases between. The CDR3 covers 17 residues. Per germline, CDR1 SGHNT and CDR2 YYREEE (reference sequence). The CDR3 sequence: CASSLDGRGLFTDTQYF. The CDR3 DNA follows: TGTGCCAGCAGCTTGGATGGGCGGGGCCTATTCACAGATACGCAGTATTTT.

This rearrangement joins TRBV5-4 to TRBJ2-2, with D hard to call. V lost 0 bases and J lost 5, with 8 bases in between. This CDR3 comprises 14 residues. The germline V gene encodes CDR1 SGHNT and CDR2 YYREEE (reference sequence). CDR3 nucleotides: TGTGCCAGCAGCTTGGATTTGTCGACCGGGGAGCTGTTTTTT. It translates to CASSLDLSTGELFF.